The rows below give T cell receptor beta chains drawn from one sample of a study of cytomegalovirus exposure and HLA in healthy donors. Measured with immunoSEQ multiplex PCR; TCRdb has only the in-frame clones, and not every one. The table shows roughly 150,000 clones, with 64% occurring only once. What was sequenced was PBMCs. These receptors were collected from a woman under 40 in good health and CMV-seropositive. CDR3s include the opening cysteine and the closing phenylalanine or tryptophan. The D gene is left open where the match is weak. Clone size is stated in some rows and not others, as once, few, many or a class when expanded.

>NA|NA|TRBV5-6|TRBJ2-7
TGTGCCAGCAGCCTTCAGGGTGGACCCTACGAGCAGTACTTC
CASSLQGGPYEQYF
>TRBD2|NA|TRBV5-4|TRBJ2-7
TGTGCCAGCAGCAGGGGGAGCACGGGAGGGCTCCACGAGCAGTACTTC
CASSRGSTGGLHEQYF
>TRBD2|NA|TRBV9|TRBJ2-3
TGTGCCAGCAGCGTAGCTTTGGATAGCGGGGGGGCCGTGGGGACAGATACGCAGTATTTT
CASSVALDSGGAVGTDTQYF
>TRBD2|NA|TRBV6-1|TRBJ2-3
TGTGCCAGCAGTGCCTCTCTGGGGGTCGGGGGGACAGATACGCAGTATTTT
CASSASLGVGGTDTQYF
>NA|NA|TRBV5-1|TRBJ2-3
TGCGCCAGCAGCTTGTTCCAGAACACAGATACGCAGTATTTT
CASSLFQNTDTQYF
>TRBD1|NA|TRBV9|TRBJ2-7
TGTGCCAGCAGCCCCACGACGGGACAGGGGAAACAGCAGTACTTC
CASSPTTGQGKQQYF
>NA|NA|TRBV2|TRBJ1-3
TGTGCCAGCACGACCGGGGGTGGAAACACCATATATTTT
CASTTGGGNTIYF
>TRBD1|NA|TRBV28|TRBJ1-5
TGTGCCAGCAGTTTCCCAGGGGGCAGTCAGCCCCAGCATTTT
CASSFPGGSQPQHF
>NA|NA|TRBV30|TRBJ1-2
TGTGCCTGGAGTGCAGAAACTAACTATGGCTACACCTTC
CAWSAETNYGYTF
>NA|many|TRBV5-1|TRBJ1-5
TGCGCCAGCAGCTTGGACGCGGGAAGGGATCAGCCCCAGCATTTT
CASSLDAGRDQPQHF
>NA|few|TRBV6-5|TRBJ1-2
TGTGCCAGCAGTTACGCGTCGGCAGTTGGAGCCCACACCTTC
CASSYASAVGAHTF
>TRBD1|NA|TRBV28|TRBJ2-7
TGTGCCAGCAGTTTACCCGGACAGGTGTCAAAGCAGTACTTC
CASSLPGQVSKQYF
>TRBD2|NA|TRBV5-1|TRBJ2-5
TGCGCCAGCAGTCGGTCTAGCGGACAAGAGACCCAGTACTTC
CASSRSSGQETQYF
>TRBD1|NA|TRBV30|TRBJ1-2
TGTGCCTGGAGTCGACAGGGGGGCAACTATGGCTACACCTTC
CAWSRQGGNYGYTF
>NA|NA|TRBV10-3|TRBJ1-5
TGTGGGGTCAGGGAGGAAAGCAATCAGCCCCAGCATTTT
CGVREESNQPQHF
>NA|NA|TRBV30|TRBJ1-6
TGTGCCTGGAGTGTTTTAACAGGGTATAATTCACCCCTCCACTTT
CAWSVLTGYNSPLHF
>NA|NA|TRBV29-1|TRBJ1-2
TGCAGCGTTGAAAGGACAGTCCCCGGGGGCTACACCTTC
CSVERTVPGGYTF
>NA|NA|TRBV19|TRBJ2-5
TGTGCCAGTAGTCCTCAGACAGCCCATGGGGAGACCCAGTACTTC
CASSPQTAHGETQYF
>NA|NA|TRBV28|TRBJ1-2
TGTGCCAGCCATAGGGGGGCGGGGGTTAACTATGGCTACACCTTC
CASHRGAGVNYGYTF
>TRBD2|NA|TRBV6-1|TRBJ2-7
TGTGCCAGCAGTGAACTCAGCGGGAGCTCCTACGAGCAGTACTTC
CASSELSGSSYEQYF
>TRBD1|NA|TRBV13|TRBJ1-2
TGTGCCAGCAGCTTAGTACAGGGGCTGGCCTATGGCTACACCTTC
CASSLVQGLAYGYTF
>NA|NA|TRBV5-6|TRBJ1-2
TGTGCCAGCAGCTTGGGCAGAGGGCATACCACCTTC
CASSLGRGHTTF
>NA|NA|TRBV5-4|TRBJ1-1
TGTGCCAGCAGCTTGGATGTAGTTGGTGAAGCTTTCTTT
CASSLDVVGEAFF
>NA|NA|TRBV19|TRBJ2-7
TGTGCCAGTAGTGGCGAGGACAAGGGGAAGTACGAGCAGTACTTC
CASSGEDKGKYEQYF
>NA|NA|TRBV27|TRBJ2-6
TGTGCCAGCAGCCGCTTCAGAAGCTCTGGGGCCAACGTCCTGACTTTC
CASSRFRSSGANVLTF